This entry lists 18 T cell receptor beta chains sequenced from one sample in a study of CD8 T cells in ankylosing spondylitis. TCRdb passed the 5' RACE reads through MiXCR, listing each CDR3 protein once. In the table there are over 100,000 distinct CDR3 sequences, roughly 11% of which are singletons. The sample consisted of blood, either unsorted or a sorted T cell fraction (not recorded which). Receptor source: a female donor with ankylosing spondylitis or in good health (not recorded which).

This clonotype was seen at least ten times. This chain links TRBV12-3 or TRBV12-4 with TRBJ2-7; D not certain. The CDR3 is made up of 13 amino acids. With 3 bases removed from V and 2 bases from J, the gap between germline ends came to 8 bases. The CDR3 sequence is CASSFGQTYEQYF. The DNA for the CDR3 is TGTGCCAGCAGTTTCGGCCAGACCTACGAGCAGTACTTC.

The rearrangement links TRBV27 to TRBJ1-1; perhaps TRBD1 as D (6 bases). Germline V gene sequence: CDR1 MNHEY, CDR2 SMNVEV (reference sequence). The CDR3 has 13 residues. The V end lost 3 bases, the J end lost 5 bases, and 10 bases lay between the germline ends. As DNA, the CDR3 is TGTGCCAGCAGTTTTGGGGGGCTGACTGAAGCTTTCTTT. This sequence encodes CASSFGGLTEAFF.

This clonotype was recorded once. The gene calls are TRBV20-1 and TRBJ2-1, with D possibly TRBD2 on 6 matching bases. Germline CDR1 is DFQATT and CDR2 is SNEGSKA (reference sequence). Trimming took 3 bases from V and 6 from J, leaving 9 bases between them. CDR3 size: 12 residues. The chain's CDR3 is CSARTSINEQFF. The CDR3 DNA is TGCAGTGCTAGGACTAGTATCAATGAGCAGTTCTTC.

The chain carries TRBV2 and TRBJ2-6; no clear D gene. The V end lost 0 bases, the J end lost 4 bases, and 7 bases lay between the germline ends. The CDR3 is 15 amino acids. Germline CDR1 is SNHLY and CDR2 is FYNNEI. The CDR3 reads CASSEAQAGANVLTF. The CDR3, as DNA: TGTGCCAGCAGTGAAGCGCAAGCCGGGGCCAACGTCCTGACTTTC.

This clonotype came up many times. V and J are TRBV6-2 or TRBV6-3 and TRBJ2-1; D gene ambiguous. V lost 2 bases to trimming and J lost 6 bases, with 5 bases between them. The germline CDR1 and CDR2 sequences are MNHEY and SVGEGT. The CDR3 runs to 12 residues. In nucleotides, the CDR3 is TGTGCCAGCAGTTACCCTGCCAATGAGCAGTTCTTC. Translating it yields CASSYPANEQFF.

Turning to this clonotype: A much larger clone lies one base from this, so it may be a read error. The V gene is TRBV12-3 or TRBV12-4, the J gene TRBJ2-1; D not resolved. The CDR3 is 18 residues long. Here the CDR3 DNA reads TGTACCAGCAGTTTGGCGCGGTGGGGTATGATAGTGGACAATGAGCAGTTCTTC. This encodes CTSSLARWGMIVDNEQFF.

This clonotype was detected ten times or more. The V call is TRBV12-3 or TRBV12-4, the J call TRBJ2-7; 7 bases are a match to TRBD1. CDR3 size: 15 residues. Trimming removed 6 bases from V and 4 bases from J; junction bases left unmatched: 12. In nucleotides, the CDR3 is TGTGCCAGCAGCAAATACAGGGGTCGTGAGTACGAGCAGTACTTC. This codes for CASSKYRGREYEQYF.

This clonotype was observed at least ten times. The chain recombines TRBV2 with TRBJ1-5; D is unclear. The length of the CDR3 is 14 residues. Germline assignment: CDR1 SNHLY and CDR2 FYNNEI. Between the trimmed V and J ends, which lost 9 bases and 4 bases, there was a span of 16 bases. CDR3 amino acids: CASQRDKWNQPQHF. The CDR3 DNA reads TGTGCCAGTCAACGAGACAAGTGGAATCAGCCCCAGCATTTT. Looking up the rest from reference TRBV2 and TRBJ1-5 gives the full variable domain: EPEVTQTPSHQVTQMGQEVILRCVPISNHLYFYWYRQILGQKVEFLVSFYNNEISEKSEIFDDQFSVERPDGSNFTLKIRSTKLEDSAMYFCASQRDKWNQPQHFGDGTRLSIL.

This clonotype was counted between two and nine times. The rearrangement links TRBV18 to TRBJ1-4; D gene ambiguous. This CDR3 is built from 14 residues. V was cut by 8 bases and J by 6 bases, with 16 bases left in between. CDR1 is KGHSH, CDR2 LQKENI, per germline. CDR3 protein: CASRTRQSDEKLFF. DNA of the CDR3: TGTGCCAGCCGGACCCGTCAGTCTGATGAAAAACTGTTTTTT. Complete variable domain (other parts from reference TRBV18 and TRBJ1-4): NAGVMQNPRHLVRRRGQEARLRCSPMKGHSHVYWYRQLPEEGLKFMVYLQKENIIDESGMPKERFSAEFPKEGPSILRIQQVVRGDSAAYFCASRTRQSDEKLFFGSGTQLSVL.

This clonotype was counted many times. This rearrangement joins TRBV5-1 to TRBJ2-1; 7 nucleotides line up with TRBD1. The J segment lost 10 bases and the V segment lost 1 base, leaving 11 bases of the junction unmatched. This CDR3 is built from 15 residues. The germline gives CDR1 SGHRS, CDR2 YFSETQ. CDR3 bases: TGCGCCAGCAGCTTGTCCGGGACAGTACAGGTAGAGCAGTTCTTC. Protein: CASSLSGTVQVEQFF. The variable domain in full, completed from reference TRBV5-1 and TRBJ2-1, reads KAGVTQTPRYLIKTRGQQVTLSCSPISGHRSVSWYQQTPGQGLQFLFEYFSETQRNKGNFPGRFSGRQFSNSRSEMNVSTLELGDSALYLCASSLSGTVQVEQFFGPGTRLTVL.

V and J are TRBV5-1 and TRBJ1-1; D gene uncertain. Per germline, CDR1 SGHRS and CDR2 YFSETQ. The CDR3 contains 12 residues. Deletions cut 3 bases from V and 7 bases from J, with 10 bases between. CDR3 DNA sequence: TGCGCCAGCAGCTCTGGACCGAGTGAAGCTTTCTTT. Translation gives CASSSGPSEAFF.

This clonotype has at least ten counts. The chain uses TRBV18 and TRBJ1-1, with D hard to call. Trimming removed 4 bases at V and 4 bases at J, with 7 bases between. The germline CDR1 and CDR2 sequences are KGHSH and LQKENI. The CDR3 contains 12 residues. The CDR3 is CASSLSGTEAFF. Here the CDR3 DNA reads TGTGCCAGCTCACTATCAGGCACTGAAGCTTTCTTT.

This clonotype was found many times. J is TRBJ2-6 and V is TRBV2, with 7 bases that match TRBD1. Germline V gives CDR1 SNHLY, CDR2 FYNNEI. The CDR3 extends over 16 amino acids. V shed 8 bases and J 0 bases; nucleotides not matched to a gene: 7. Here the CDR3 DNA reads TGTGCCAGCCCCGGGACAGAGCACTCTGGGGCCAACGTCCTGACTTTC. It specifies CASPGTEHSGANVLTF.

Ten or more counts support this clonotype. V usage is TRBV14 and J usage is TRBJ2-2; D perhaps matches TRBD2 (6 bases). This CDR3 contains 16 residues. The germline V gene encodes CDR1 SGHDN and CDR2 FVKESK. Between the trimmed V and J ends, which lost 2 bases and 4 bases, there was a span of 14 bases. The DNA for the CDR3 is TGTGCCAGCAGCCAATCGGGAACGGGGGTCACCGGGGAGCTGTTTTTT. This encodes CASSQSGTGVTGELFF.

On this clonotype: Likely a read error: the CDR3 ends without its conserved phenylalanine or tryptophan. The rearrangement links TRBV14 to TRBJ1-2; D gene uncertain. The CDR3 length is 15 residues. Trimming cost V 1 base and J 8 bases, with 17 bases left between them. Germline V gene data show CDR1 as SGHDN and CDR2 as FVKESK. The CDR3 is CASSQAEGTVRGYTL. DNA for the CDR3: TGTGCCAGCAGCCAAGCGGAGGGAACGGTTAGGGGCTACACCCTC.

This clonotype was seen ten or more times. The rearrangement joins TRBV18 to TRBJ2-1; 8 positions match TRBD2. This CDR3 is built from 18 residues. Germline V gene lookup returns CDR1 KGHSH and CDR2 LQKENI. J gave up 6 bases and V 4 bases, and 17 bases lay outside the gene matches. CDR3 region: CASSLRRRAGDAGNEQFF. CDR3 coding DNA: TGTGCCAGCTCACTCCGGCGGAGAGCGGGGGATGCTGGCAATGAGCAGTTCTTC. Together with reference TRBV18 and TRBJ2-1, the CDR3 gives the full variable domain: NAGVMQNPRHLVRRRGQEARLRCSPMKGHSHVYWYRQLPEEGLKFMVYLQKENIIDESGMPKERFSAEFPKEGPSILRIQQVVRGDSAAYFCASSLRRRAGDAGNEQFFGPGTRLTVL.

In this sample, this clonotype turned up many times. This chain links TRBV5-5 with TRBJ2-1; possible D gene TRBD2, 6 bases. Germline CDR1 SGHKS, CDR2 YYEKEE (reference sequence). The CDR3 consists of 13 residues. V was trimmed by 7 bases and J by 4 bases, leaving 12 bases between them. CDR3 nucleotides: TGTGCCAGCGTGGCTAGCGTTTACAATGAGCAGTTCTTC. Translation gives CASVASVYNEQFF.

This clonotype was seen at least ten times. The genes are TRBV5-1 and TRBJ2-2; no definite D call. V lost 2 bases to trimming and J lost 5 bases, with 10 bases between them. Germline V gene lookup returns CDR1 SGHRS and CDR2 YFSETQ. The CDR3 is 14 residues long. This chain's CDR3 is CASSFSEITGELFF. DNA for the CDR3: TGCGCCAGCAGCTTTTCGGAGATAACCGGGGAGCTGTTTTTT.